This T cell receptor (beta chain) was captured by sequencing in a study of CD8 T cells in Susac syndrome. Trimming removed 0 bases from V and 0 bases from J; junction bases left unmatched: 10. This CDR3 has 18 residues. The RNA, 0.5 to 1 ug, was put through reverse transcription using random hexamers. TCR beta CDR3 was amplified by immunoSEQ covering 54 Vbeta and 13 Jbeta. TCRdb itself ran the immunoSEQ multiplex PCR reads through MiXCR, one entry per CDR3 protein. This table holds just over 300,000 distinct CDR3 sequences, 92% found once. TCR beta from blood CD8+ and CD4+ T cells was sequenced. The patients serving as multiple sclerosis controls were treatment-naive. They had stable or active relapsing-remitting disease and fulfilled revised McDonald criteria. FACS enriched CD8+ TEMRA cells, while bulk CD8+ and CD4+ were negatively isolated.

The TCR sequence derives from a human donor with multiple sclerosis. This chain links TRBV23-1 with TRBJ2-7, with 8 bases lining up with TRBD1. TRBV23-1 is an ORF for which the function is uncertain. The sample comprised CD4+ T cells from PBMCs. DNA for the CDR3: TGCGCCAGCAGTCAATCTCTCCAGGGGGCGAGAAGCTCCTACGAGCAGTACTTC. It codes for CASSQSLQGARSSYEQYF.